Listed here are 17 T cell receptor beta chains from one sample, sequenced in a study of blood T cell repertoires in COVID-19. Method: immunoSEQ multiplex PCR; TCRdb's copy keeps in-frame clones and lacks some. The table records 250,000 to 400,000 clones, approximately 89% of them present only once. The sequenced sample was PBMCs or T cells enriched from blood (not recorded which). These receptor sequences come from a woman in her thirties who had recovered from COVID-19.

The V call is TRBV24-1, the J call TRBJ1-4, with D tentatively TRBD1 (5 bases). Per germline, CDR1 KGHDR and CDR2 SFDVKD. Trimming removed 5 bases at V and 4 bases at J, with 16 bases between. CDR3 length: 16 residues. DNA for the CDR3: TGTGCCACCAGTGCCACCCAGGGAATGGGTAATGAAAAACTGTTTTTT. Translation gives CATSATQGMGNEKLFF.

This rearrangement joins TRBV9 to TRBJ2-1; 7 bases match TRBD2. In germline, CDR1 is SGDLS, CDR2 YYNGEE. Trimming cost V 1 base and J 4 bases; bases outside gene matches: 5. CDR3 length: 15 amino acids. CDR3 sequence reads: CASSVWAGDYNEQFF. CDR3 nucleotides: TGTGCCAGCAGCGTATGGGCGGGGGATTACAATGAGCAGTTCTTC.

The J gene is TRBJ1-1, the V gene TRBV10-2; TRBD1 aligns across 7 bases. This CDR3 comprises 14 residues. Germline CDR1 and CDR2: WSHSY and SAAADI. Trimming removed 1 base from V and 6 bases from J; junction bases left unmatched: 5. The DNA of the CDR3 is TGCGCCAGCAGTGAGTACAGGGGTAGAGCTGAAGCTTTCTTT. It encodes CASSEYRGRAEAFF.

The chain carries TRBV4-3 and TRBJ2-1, with 10 bases that match TRBD2. After removal of 0 bases from V and 3 bases from J, the junction contained 5 bases not matched to a gene. Germline CDR1 and CDR2: LGHNA and YSLEER. The CDR3 extends over 17 amino acids. The CDR3 DNA reads TGCGCCAGCAGCCAAGATACCGGGACTAGCGTCTACAATGAGCAGTTCTTC. It is translated as CASSQDTGTSVYNEQFF.

This chain joins TRBV15 and TRBJ2-7; D perhaps matches TRBD2 (6 bases). Germline V lookup: CDR1 LNHNV, CDR2 YYDKDF (reference sequence). This CDR3 spans 15 amino acids. The ends were cut back, 2 bases at V and 1 base at J, with 12 bases in the middle. The CDR3 reads CATSRPSGGSYEQYF. DNA for the CDR3: TGTGCCACCAGCAGACCCTCCGGGGGATCCTACGAGCAGTACTTC. The variable domain in full, with the rest retrieved from reference TRBV15 and TRBJ2-7, is DAMVIQNPRYQVTQFGKPVTLSCSQTLNHNVMYWYQQKSSQAPKLLFHYYDKDFNNEADTPDNFQSRRPNTSFCFLDIRSPGLGDTAMYLCATSRPSGGSYEQYFGPGTRLTVT.

V usage is TRBV28 and J usage is TRBJ1-1, with D hard to call. This CDR3 region has 13 residues. V lost 4 bases to trimming and J lost 1 base, with 7 bases between them. Germline CDR1 reads MDHEN; CDR2 reads SYDVKM. Here the CDR3 reads CASSSSKNTEAFF. For the CDR3, the DNA is TGTGCCAGCAGTTCTAGTAAGAACACTGAAGCTTTCTTT. Supplemented by reference TRBV28 and TRBJ1-1, the full variable domain reads DVKVTQSSRYLVKRTGEKVFLECVQDMDHENMFWYRQDPGLGLRLIYFSYDVKMKEKGDIPEGYSVSREKKERFSLILESASTNQTSMYLCASSSSKNTEAFFGQGTRLTVV.

This clone was seen a few times. V is TRBV5-4 and J is TRBJ1-2, with 8 bases matching TRBD1. This CDR3 comprises 15 residues. The germline gives CDR1 SGHNT, CDR2 YYREEE (reference sequence). The V segment lost 6 bases and the J segment 3 bases; nucleotides outside the gene matches: 10. CDR3 in DNA: TGTGCCAGCACCATAAACAGGGGGAAGGACTATGGCTACACCTTC. This sequence encodes CASTINRGKDYGYTF.

The CDR3 is CASSPPSGDTQYF. CDR3 sequence (DNA): TGTGCCAGCAGCCCCCCAAGCGGAGATACGCAGTATTTT. The chain is built from TRBV7-3 and TRBJ2-3; a possible D gene is TRBD2 (5 bases). Germline V gene lookup returns CDR1 SGHTA and CDR2 FQGTGA. The CDR3 is made up of 13 amino acids. V gave up 5 bases and J gave up 5 bases, with 11 bases separating them.

The V and J genes are TRBV11-2 and TRBJ2-3; D might be TRBD2 (6 bases). The CDR3 runs 14 residues. Germline V gene sequence: CDR1 SGHAT, CDR2 FQNNGV. V was pared by 6 bases and J by 4 bases, with 14 bases between. DNA for the CDR3: TGTGCCAGCAGGGGGGGACTCCTTCCAGATACGCAGTATTTT. Amino acids: CASRGGLLPDTQYF.

The J gene is TRBJ1-6, the V gene TRBV7-6; D not resolved. Germline V CDR1 and CDR2: SGHVS, FNYEAQ. Trimming pared 0 bases from V and 6 bases from J, leaving 12 bases between. This CDR3 is 16 amino acids long. The CDR3 here is CASSLAGTTANSPLHF. In DNA form, the CDR3 reads TGTGCCAGCAGCTTAGCCGGAACCACAGCTAATTCACCCCTCCACTTT.

The chain is built from TRBV3-1 (or the pseudogene TRBV3-2) and TRBJ2-2, with a tentative D call TRBD2 (6 bases). V shed 3 bases and J shed 2 bases, with 13 bases lying between them. Germline CDR1 reads LGHDT; CDR2 reads YNNKEL (reference sequence). CDR3 length equals 16 residues. The CDR3 DNA follows: TGTGCCAGCAGCCAGGGACTCACTAGTAACACCGGGGAGCTGTTTTTT. Its translation: CASSQGLTSNTGELFF.

This chain links TRBV27 with TRBJ1-6; 9 bases line up with TRBD1. Germline CDR1 MNHEY, CDR2 SMNVEV (reference sequence). V trimming: 5 bases; J trimming: 0 bases; junction bases outside the gene matches: 14. CDR3 length: 20 residues. This CDR3 is CASSAFGQGLRSSYNSPLHF. The CDR3 DNA sequence: TGTGCCAGCAGTGCATTCGGACAGGGGCTTCGGAGCTCCTATAATTCACCCCTCCACTTT.

The chain joins TRBV6-5 to TRBJ1-2; D uncertain. V lost 8 bases, J lost 5 bases, and 18 bases lay in between. Per the germline V gene, CDR1 is MNHEY and CDR2 is SVGAGI. This CDR3 is 14 amino acids long. The CDR3 DNA reads TGTGCCAGCGGGGAACCACCGGGAGGTTATGGCTACACCTTC. Protein sequence: CASGEPPGGYGYTF.

The gene calls are TRBV28 and TRBJ1-5; TRBD1 agrees at 7 bases. V gave up 1 base and J gave up 5 bases; unmatched junction bases: 8. The CDR3 length is 16 residues. In germline, CDR1 is MDHEN, CDR2 SYDVKM. The CDR3 loop reads CASSLFSTGLHQPQHF. The CDR3 DNA follows: TGTGCCAGCAGTTTATTCTCGACAGGGCTCCATCAGCCCCAGCATTTT.

The V call is TRBV4-1, the J call TRBJ2-7; D gene ambiguous. The CDR3 runs 15 residues. Between the trimmed V and J ends, which lost 0 bases and 0 bases, there was a span of 9 bases. From germline, CDR1 is MGHRA and CDR2 YSYEKL. CDR3 DNA: TGCGCCAGCAGCCAAGAAGGCGGCACCTCCTACGAGCAGTACTTC. Residues: CASSQEGGTSYEQYF.

The chain couples TRBV5-6 to TRBJ1-2, with 7 nucleotides matching TRBD1. Trimming took 0 bases from V and 6 from J; bases not matched to a gene: 8. Germline CDR1 SGHDT, CDR2 YYEEEE. This CDR3 spans 15 amino acids. The CDR3 loop reads CASSLGPGTVHGYTF. DNA for the CDR3: TGTGCCAGCAGCTTGGGGCCGGGGACAGTCCATGGCTACACCTTC.

Only one count was recorded for this clone. The chain links TRBV18 to TRBJ2-2, with D perhaps TRBD2 (5 bases). Trimming took off 3 bases at V and 5 bases at J, with 10 bases between the two ends. This CDR3 has 14 residues. The V gene's germline CDR1 is KGHSH and CDR2 LQKENI. The CDR3 DNA is TGTGCCAGCTCACCGGACTGGGCTACCGGGGAGCTGTTTTTT. It specifies CASSPDWATGELFF.